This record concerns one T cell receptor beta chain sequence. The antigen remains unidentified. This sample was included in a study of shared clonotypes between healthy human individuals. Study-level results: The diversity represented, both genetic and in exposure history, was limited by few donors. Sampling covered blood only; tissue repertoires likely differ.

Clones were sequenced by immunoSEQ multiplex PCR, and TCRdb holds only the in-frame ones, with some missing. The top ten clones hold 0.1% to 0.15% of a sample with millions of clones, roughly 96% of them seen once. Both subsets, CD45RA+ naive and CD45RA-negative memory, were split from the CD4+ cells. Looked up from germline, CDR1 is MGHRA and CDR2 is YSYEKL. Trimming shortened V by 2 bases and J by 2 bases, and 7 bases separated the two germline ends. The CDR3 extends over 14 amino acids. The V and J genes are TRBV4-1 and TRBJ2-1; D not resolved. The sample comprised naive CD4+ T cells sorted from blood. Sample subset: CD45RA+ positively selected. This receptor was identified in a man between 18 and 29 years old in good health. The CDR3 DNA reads TGCGCCAGCAGCCAACTTTCTACCTACAATGAGCAGTTCTTC. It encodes CASSQLSTYNEQFF.